This T cell receptor beta chain was sequenced during a study of vaccination and CD4 T cells after COVID-19. Study overall: Stimulation of the cells used overlapping spike peptide pools from SARS-CoV-2 and from the common cold coronaviruses HCoV-NL63, HCoV-OC43 and HCoV-229E. A CEFX pool, an HIV-1 Nef pool, or no peptide went to control cultures. Broader study findings: The median count of SARS-CoV-2-reactive clonotypes rose from approximately 21 to 40, not significantly.

Indicated treatment: approximately 10-day PBMC culture with coronavirus spike peptide pools or control peptides (ViraFEST assay). This clonotype is termed medium-sized. Antigen unknown. Sequenced with the Oncomine TCR Beta short-read assay was DNA taken from cultured CD4+ T cells. Scientists extracted genomic DNA from CD4+ T cells grown in culture. From the PCR reads, TCRdb called clonotypes with MiXCR, one entry per CDR3 protein. In the table there are about 15,000 distinct CDR3 sequences, 20% to 25% of which are singletons. The V gene's germline CDR1 is LNHDA and CDR2 SQIVND (reference sequence). V was shortened by 1 base and J by 6 bases, with 13 bases between the two germline ends. This CDR3 region has 15 residues.

Here the sequenced sample was CD4+ T cells from blood, cultured in vitro, taken before SARS-CoV-2 vaccination. The clonotype comes from a human donor who received a COVID-19 vaccine. The chain links TRBV19 to TRBJ1-5, with TRBD1 as a possible D gene (6 bases). The CDR3 nucleotides are TGTGCCAGTAGTATAGTGTGGACAGATGGTCAGCCCCAGCATTTT. Amino acid sequence: CASSIVWTDGQPQHF. Complete variable domain (other parts from reference TRBV19 and TRBJ1-5): DGGITQSPKYLFRKEGQNVTLSCEQNLNHDAMYWYRQDPGQGLRLIYYSQIVNDFQKGDIAEGYSVSREKKESFPLTVTSAQKNPTAFYLCASSIVWTDGQPQHFGDGTRLSIL.